The 16 T cell receptor beta chains below all came from one sample that was sequenced in a study of PD-L1 blockade in urothelial cancer. Assay used: immunoSEQ multiplex PCR; TCRdb lists only in-frame clones, some missing. The sample has tens of thousands of clones, around 85% seen once; the top ten hold around 14%. Time point meaning: pretreatment peripheral blood. The sequenced sample was PBMCs, obtained around atezolizumab (anti-PD-L1) treatment. Receptors originate from a man aged 55 to 70 with urothelial cancer.

The V gene is TRBV7-8, the J gene TRBJ1-5; TRBD1 matches 7 bases. With 3 bases clipped from V and 0 bases from J, the junction kept 5 bases outside the gene matches. CDR3 length equals 16 residues. CDR1 and CDR2 (germline): SGHVS, FQNEAQ. CDR3 DNA sequence: TGTGCCAGCAGCTTTAGAGGGACAGTTAGCAATCAGCCCCAGCATTTT. Amino acids: CASSFRGTVSNQPQHF.

The chain has TRBV19 and TRBJ2-6; 10 bases align to TRBD1. This CDR3 is 19 amino acids long. CDR1 is LNHDA, CDR2 SQIVND, per germline (reference sequence). The trim removed 6 bases at V and 2 bases at J, leaving 13 bases unmatched. The CDR3 DNA reads as TGTGCCAGTAGGACACAATCCGGGACAGGGGTGACTGGGGCCAACGTCCTGACTTTC. It is translated as CASRTQSGTGVTGANVLTF.

This rearrangement joins TRBV9 to TRBJ2-3; no clear D gene. Trimming stripped 0 bases from V and 6 bases from J, with 5 bases between. The germline gives CDR1 SGDLS, CDR2 YYNGEE. There are 12 residues in the CDR3. CDR3 region: CASSVGSDTQYF. The CDR3, as DNA: TGTGCCAGCAGCGTAGGGAGCGATACGCAGTATTTT.

The chain is built from TRBV11-2 and TRBJ2-5, with D unclear. Trimming shortened V by 3 bases and J by 2 bases, and 7 bases separated the two germline ends. This CDR3 has 13 residues. Germline CDR1 SGHAT, CDR2 FQNNGV. The CDR3 nucleotides read TGTGCCAGCAGCTTGGGCACGCAAGAGACCCAGTACTTC. This gives the protein CASSLGTQETQYF.

This clone was picked up a small number of times. The gene calls are TRBV2 and TRBJ1-6, with D uncertain. Germline assignment: CDR1 SNHLY and CDR2 FYNNEI. CDR3 size: 13 residues. Trimming removed 7 bases at V and 4 bases at J, with 8 bases between. The CDR3 region is CASKQAYNSPLHF. CDR3 coding DNA: TGTGCCAGCAAGCAGGCATATAATTCACCCCTCCACTTT.

The CDR3 sequence: CASRVGQASSYEQYF. CDR3 nucleotide sequence: TGCGCCAGCAGGGTGGGACAGGCGAGCTCCTACGAGCAGTACTTC. The chain recombines TRBV4-1 with TRBJ2-7, with 8 bases aligning to TRBD1. The CDR3 covers 15 residues. V shed 6 bases, J shed 0 bases, and the junction held 7 bases outside the gene matches. Germline V gene data show CDR1 as MGHRA and CDR2 as YSYEKL.

This rearrangement joins TRBV18 to TRBJ2-7, with D tentatively TRBD2 (6 bases). Trimming left V 3 bases short and J 2 bases short, with 14 bases between. Germline lookup yields CDR1 KGHSH and CDR2 LQKENI. This CDR3 region has 15 residues. Here the CDR3 DNA reads TGTGCCAGCTCACCCCGCGGGAACGTCCCCTACGAGCAGTACTTC. Its translation: CASSPRGNVPYEQYF. The full variable domain, in which reference TRBV18 and TRBJ2-7 provide the parts outside the CDR3, is NAGVMQNPRHLVRRRGQEARLRCSPMKGHSHVYWYRQLPEEGLKFMVYLQKENIIDESGMPKERFSAEFPKEGPSILRIQQVVRGDSAAYFCASSPRGNVPYEQYFGPGTRLTVT.

V gene TRBV6-1 combines with J gene TRBJ2-4; possibly TRBD2 for D (6 bases). Trimming removed 0 bases from V and 4 bases from J, with 22 bases in between. Germline V lookup: CDR1 MNHNS, CDR2 SASEGT. The CDR3 has 19 amino acids. The DNA of the CDR3 is TGTGCCAGCAGTGAAGCGGTGTGGGCGGCGGGGACCGAAAAAAACATTCAGTACTTC. The encoded protein is CASSEAVWAAGTEKNIQYF.

The J gene is TRBJ2-3, the V gene TRBV7-9; 9 bases fit TRBD1. The junction had 3 bases not matched to a gene; V was cut back by 5 bases and J by 3 bases. There are 14 residues in the CDR3. Germline V gene data show CDR1 as SEHNR and CDR2 as FQNEAQ (reference sequence). The CDR3 sequence is CASSRQGDTDTQYF. The CDR3, as DNA: TGTGCCAGCAGCCGACAGGGGGATACAGATACGCAGTATTTT.

This sequence joins TRBV7-2 and TRBJ1-5; tentative D call: TRBD1 (6 bases). Germline lookup yields CDR1 SGHTA and CDR2 FQGNSA. V was cut by 5 bases and J by 4 bases, with 9 bases left in between. The CDR3 extends over 13 amino acids. CDR3 in amino acids: CASSTDRNQPQHF. CDR3 coding DNA: TGTGCCAGCAGCACAGACAGGAATCAGCCCCAGCATTTT.

The rearrangement joins TRBV9 to TRBJ2-3, with 10 bases that match TRBD1. Germline values: CDR1 SGDLS, CDR2 YYNGEE. This CDR3 region has 16 residues. The V segment lost 4 bases and the J segment 6 bases; nucleotides outside the gene matches: 11. The CDR3 sequence: CASSIYVGQGSDTQYF. The CDR3 coding sequence is TGTGCCAGCAGCATATATGTGGGACAGGGGTCGGATACGCAGTATTTT.

As to this clone: Other DNA sequences in the sample encode the same CDR3. The chain carries TRBV29-1 and TRBJ2-7, with D unclear. This CDR3 has 11 residues. The V end was cut by 1 base, the J end by 2 bases, with 3 bases between. The V gene's germline CDR1 is SQVTM and CDR2 ANQGSEA. The CDR3 nucleotides are TGCAGCGTTGAAGGCGCCTACGAGCAGTACTTC. Translating gives CSVEGAYEQYF.

The chain carries TRBV7-9 and TRBJ2-3, with 10 positions matching TRBD1. The germline CDR1 and CDR2 sequences are SEHNR and FQNEAQ (reference sequence). V lost 1 base, J lost 4 bases, and 5 bases stayed unmatched. The length of the CDR3 is 16 residues. The CDR3 sequence: CASSLVDRGFADTQYF. Written as DNA, the CDR3 is TGTGCCAGCAGCTTAGTGGACAGGGGGTTCGCAGATACGCAGTATTTT.

CDR3 bases: TGTGCCAGCAGCCTCAGACAGGGCGCAACTAATGAAAAACTGTTTTTT. This translates into CASSLRQGATNEKLFF. The chain is built from TRBV28 and TRBJ1-4; 7 bases map to TRBD1. The CDR3 covers 16 residues. J lost 0 bases, V lost 6 bases, and 7 bases had no gene match. Germline CDR1 reads MDHEN; CDR2 reads SYDVKM.

The gene calls are TRBV7-3 and TRBJ2-5, with TRBD2 matching 8 bases. Trimming cost V 0 bases and J 2 bases; bases outside gene matches: 8. CDR1 is SGHTA and CDR2 is FQGTGA in the germline V gene. This CDR3 contains 17 residues. CDR3 in amino acids: CASSLTSGRGAQETQYF. The CDR3 region has the DNA TGTGCCAGCAGCTTAACGTCAGGGCGGGGGGCACAAGAGACCCAGTACTTC.

The J gene is TRBJ1-2, the V gene TRBV7-6; D remains unclear. V lost 5 bases, J lost 4 bases, and 5 bases lay in between. The length of the CDR3 is 11 residues. Germline CDR1 and CDR2: SGHVS and FNYEAQ. This CDR3 is CASSPGYGYTF. Written as DNA, the CDR3 is TGTGCCAGCAGCCCAGGCTATGGCTACACCTTC.